The 26 T cell receptor beta chains listed next were all sequenced from one sample in a study of spatial heterogeneity in lung cancer. TCRdb re-derived calls from the 5' RACE reads in MiXCR, one entry per CDR3 protein. The sample consists of about 10,000 distinct CDR3 sequences, approximately 5% of them appearing once. Time point here: sample taken at primary tumor resection. Sequencing covered unsorted whole RNA taken from tumor, nontumor lung or frozen PBMC. The sample here was PBMCs, taken at surgery. The receptors derive from a male donor with early-stage non-small cell lung cancer.

Many counts were recorded for this clonotype. The gene calls are TRBV5-5 and TRBJ2-5; 7 nucleotides line up with TRBD2. Germline CDR1 and CDR2: SGHKS and YYEKEE (reference sequence). The CDR3 has 15 amino acids. Unmatched junction bases numbered 8, after V lost 4 bases and J lost 2 bases. The CDR3 DNA is TGTGCCAGCAGCCCACTAGCGCTCGGACAAGAGACCCAGTACTTC. Residues: CASSPLALGQETQYF.

This clonotype was counted many times. CDR3 DNA: TGTGCCAGCAAGCTCGGGACAGCGATTAATAGCAATCAGCCCCAGCATTTT. Residues: CASKLGTAINSNQPQHF. The V call is TRBV28, the J call TRBJ1-5; 7 bases agree with TRBD1. CDR1 and CDR2 from the germline V gene are MDHEN and SYDVKM. The V gene end was trimmed by 7 bases and the J gene end by 0 bases; junction bases not matched to a gene: 12. The CDR3 is made up of 17 amino acids.

This clonotype appeared many times. The rearrangement joins TRBV24-1 to TRBJ2-7, with unresolved D. V was cut by 5 bases and J by 2 bases, with 9 bases left in between. This CDR3 has 13 amino acids. Germline CDR1 reads KGHDR; CDR2 reads SFDVKD. The CDR3 protein is CATSVVVAYEQYF. In nucleotides, the CDR3 is TGTGCCACCAGTGTCGTAGTCGCCTACGAGCAGTACTTC.

This clonotype was counted many times. The chain employs TRBV29-1 and TRBJ1-5; maybe TRBD1 (6 bases). The CDR3 length is 13 residues. Trimming removed 4 bases at V and 7 bases at J, with 14 bases between. The V gene's germline CDR1 is SQVTM and CDR2 ANQGSEA. The CDR3, as DNA: TGCAGCGTTGCCGAGGGGGAGGGACAGCCCCAGCATTTT. Translation: CSVAEGEGQPQHF.

By proportion, this clonotype is medium-sized. The V gene is TRBV29-1, the J gene TRBJ2-1; unclear D gene. Looked up from germline, CDR1 is SQVTM and CDR2 is ANQGSEA. The CDR3 contains 10 residues. V was pared by 5 bases and J by 8 bases, with 7 bases between. CDR3 sequence reads: CSVLSDEQFF. For the CDR3, the DNA is TGCAGCGTTCTATCGGATGAGCAGTTCTTC.

This clonotype has ten or more counts. The V gene is TRBV29-1, the J gene TRBJ2-3; D unclear. This CDR3 region has 11 residues. The ends were cut back, 7 bases at V and 2 bases at J, with 7 bases in the middle. Looked up from germline, CDR1 is SQVTM and CDR2 is ANQGSEA. CDR3 DNA: TGCAGCGGCTGTCTCACAGATACGCAGTATTTT. It is translated as CSGCLTDTQYF.

The chain is built from TRBV20-1 and TRBJ1-6; 7 positions match TRBD1. V trimming: 0 bases; J trimming: 7 bases; junction bases outside the gene matches: 3. Germline CDR1 is DFQATT and CDR2 is SNEGSKA (reference sequence). The CDR3 runs 14 residues. The CDR3 reads CSARDGRGNSPLHF. The CDR3 coding sequence is TGCAGTGCTAGAGATGGCAGGGGGAATTCACCCCTCCACTTT.

The chain couples TRBV12-3 or TRBV12-4 to TRBJ2-3; D assignment may be TRBD1 or TRBD2 (5 bases each). The CDR3 sequence is 14 residues long. V was cut by 3 bases and J by 0 bases, with 7 bases left in between. The DNA of the CDR3 is TGTGCCAGCAGTTTGGGGGTGAGCACAGATACGCAGTATTTT. The encoded protein is CASSLGVSTDTQYF.

This clonotype showed up many times. The V gene is TRBV29-1, the J gene TRBJ2-3; D not certain. In germline, CDR1 is SQVTM, CDR2 ANQGSEA. This CDR3 contains 14 residues. Trimming took off 3 bases at V and 1 base at J, with 11 bases between the two ends. CDR3 in DNA: TGCAGCGTTGAGTACACCTCCGGCACAGATACGCAGTATTTT. Amino acid sequence: CSVEYTSGTDTQYF.

In this sample, this clonotype turned up many times. The chain links TRBV15 to TRBJ2-1; TRBD1 might be the D (5 bases). Germline V gene lookup returns CDR1 LNHNV and CDR2 YYDKDF (reference sequence). With 9 bases removed from V and 9 bases from J, the gap between germline ends came to 24 bases. This CDR3 is 15 amino acids long. CDR3 protein: CATREIGKGNGEQFF. The CDR3 DNA reads as TGTGCCACAAGAGAGATTGGTAAGGGGAACGGTGAGCAGTTCTTC. Using reference TRBV15 and TRBJ2-1 for the parts outside the CDR3, the full variable domain is DAMVIQNPRYQVTQFGKPVTLSCSQTLNHNVMYWYQQKSSQAPKLLFHYYDKDFNNEADTPDNFQSRRPNTSFCFLDIRSPGLGDTAMYLCATREIGKGNGEQFFGPGTRLTVL.

This clonotype is labeled medium-sized (0.01 to 0.1%). This chain joins TRBV3-1 and TRBJ2-2; no clear D. This CDR3 spans 12 amino acids. Germline lookup yields CDR1 LGHDT and CDR2 YNNKEL (reference sequence). The V and J ends lost 3 bases and 9 bases respectively, with 8 bases between them. For the CDR3, the DNA is TGTGCCAGCAGCCATCGATCCAGGGAGCTGTTTTTT. Amino acids: CASSHRSRELFF.

This clonotype was recorded at least ten times. The J gene is TRBJ2-7, the V gene TRBV19; 8 bases are shared with TRBD1. This CDR3 region has 13 residues. V shed 9 bases, J shed 2 bases, and the junction held 6 bases outside the gene matches. Germline assignment: CDR1 LNHDA and CDR2 SQIVND (reference sequence). The CDR3 spells CASGTGLTYEQYF. The CDR3 nucleotides read TGTGCCAGCGGGACAGGCTTAACCTACGAGCAGTACTTC.

This clonotype was counted at least ten times. The chain combines TRBV28 with TRBJ1-2; possible D gene TRBD1, 5 bases. V lost 1 base, J lost 4 bases, and 16 bases lay in between. The CDR3 is 16 residues long. CDR1 and CDR2 (germline): MDHEN, SYDVKM. CDR3 nucleotide sequence: TGTGCCAGCAGTTTATTAAATTTCAGGACATCCTATGGCTACACCTTC. Its translation is CASSLLNFRTSYGYTF.

The genes are TRBV27 and TRBJ2-7, with D possibly TRBD1 on 5 matching bases. The V end lost 5 bases, the J end lost 1 base, and 12 bases lay between the germline ends. Germline assignment: CDR1 MNHEY and CDR2 SMNVEV (reference sequence). This CDR3 has 14 residues. The CDR3 sequence is CASSLNRQSYEQYF. The DNA for the CDR3 is TGTGCCAGCAGTCTCAATCGACAGTCCTACGAGCAGTACTTC.

This clonotype was detected a few times. The chain has TRBV5-1 and TRBJ2-7; 7 bases align to TRBD1. J lost 5 bases, V lost 4 bases, and 3 bases had no gene match. Germline lookup yields CDR1 SGHRS and CDR2 YFSETQ. The CDR3 is made up of 12 amino acids. The CDR3 is CASSRDSDEQYF. The CDR3 nucleotides read TGCGCCAGCAGCAGGGACAGCGACGAGCAGTACTTC.

This clonotype is medium-sized (0.01 to 0.1%) within its sample. The chain carries TRBV15 and TRBJ2-5; D might be TRBD2 (5 bases). CDR1 LNHNV and CDR2 YYDKDF come from the germline V gene (reference sequence). This CDR3 has 13 amino acids. Trimming pared 0 bases from V and 5 bases from J, leaving 7 bases between. The CDR3 loop is CATSRDRGETQYF. In DNA, the CDR3 is TGTGCCACCAGCAGAGATCGCGGGGAGACCCAGTACTTC.

The chain joins TRBV2 to TRBJ2-6; D unclear. V gave up 3 bases and J gave up 4 bases, with 7 bases separating them. The CDR3 runs to 14 residues. The germline V gene encodes CDR1 SNHLY and CDR2 FYNNEI. The CDR3 loop reads CASSEASGANVLTF. The CDR3 nucleotides read TGTGCCAGCAGTGAGGCCTCCGGGGCCAACGTCCTGACTTTC.

This clonotype showed up many times. The genes are TRBV7-2 and TRBJ2-1; TRBD2 agrees at 11 bases. This CDR3 has 16 amino acids. CDR1 and CDR2 from the germline V gene are SGHTA and FQGNSA. Trimming removed 5 bases from V and 7 bases from J; junction bases left unmatched: 10. CDR3 sequence: CASSHNAASGGNEQFF. CDR3 in DNA: TGTGCCAGCAGCCACAACGCGGCTAGCGGGGGGAATGAGCAGTTCTTC.

This clonotype was seen only a few times. The chain recombines TRBV20-1 with TRBJ2-7; 9 bases are shared with TRBD2. The V and J ends lost 6 bases and 4 bases, in that order; junction bases with no gene match: 10. CDR3 length equals 14 residues. Germline values: CDR1 DFQATT, CDR2 SNEGSKA (reference sequence). The CDR3 coding sequence is TGCAGTGCGGACGATAGCGGGAGTGGGTACGAGCAGTACTTC. Translation gives CSADDSGSGYEQYF.

The sample holds many counts of this clonotype. The chain carries TRBV7-2 and TRBJ1-2, with D tentatively TRBD1 (5 bases). With 7 bases removed from V and 5 bases from J, the gap between germline ends came to 14 bases. Germline V gives CDR1 SGHTA, CDR2 FQGNSA. CDR3 length: 13 amino acids. CDR3: CASNAPGAYGYTF. The CDR3 coding sequence is TGTGCCAGCAACGCCCCTGGGGCGTATGGCTACACCTTC. The full variable domain, in which reference TRBV7-2 and TRBJ1-2 provide the parts outside the CDR3, is GAGVSQSPSNKVTEKGKDVELRCDPISGHTALYWYRQSLGQGLEFLIYFQGNSAPDKSGLPSDRFSAERTGGSVSTLTIQRTQQEDSAVYLCASNAPGAYGYTFGSGTRLTVV.

This clonotype counts as medium-sized. This chain uses TRBV6-4 with TRBJ2-2, with no clear D. The CDR3 length is 14 residues. V was cut by 4 bases and J by 4 bases, with 10 bases left in between. The germline V gene encodes CDR1 MRHNA and CDR2 SNTAGT. CDR3 DNA: TGTGCCAGCAGTGCGAGTCCCGGCACCGGGGAGCTGTTTTTT. Its protein product is CASSASPGTGELFF.

This clonotype was observed at least ten times. The CDR3 here is CASSVFFAYEQYF. The CDR3 nucleotides read TGTGCCAGCTCAGTATTCTTTGCCTACGAGCAGTACTTC. The V and J genes are TRBV18 and TRBJ2-7; D remains unclear. CDR1 and CDR2 (germline): KGHSH, LQKENI. With 5 bases removed from V and 2 bases from J, the gap between germline ends came to 10 bases. The CDR3 is 13 residues long.

This clonotype was found many times. The V and J genes are TRBV7-9 and TRBJ2-7, with 7 bases identical to TRBD1. The CDR3 is made up of 13 amino acids. Germline lookup yields CDR1 SEHNR and CDR2 FQNEAQ (reference sequence). The V segment lost 7 bases and the J segment 0 bases; nucleotides outside the gene matches: 3. The chain's CDR3 is CASNRDSSYEQYF. In nucleotides, the CDR3 is TGTGCCAGCAACAGGGACAGCTCCTACGAGCAGTACTTC.

The V call is TRBV29-1, the J call TRBJ2-1; 7 bases are a match to TRBD1. V lost 4 bases and J lost 9; bases outside the gene matches: 9. The CDR3 totals 13 residues. Germline V CDR1 and CDR2: SQVTM, ANQGSEA. The CDR3 here is CSVGDSRGSEQFF. CDR3 DNA: TGCAGCGTTGGGGACAGCCGGGGTTCTGAGCAGTTCTTC.

This rearrangement joins TRBV21-1 to TRBJ2-1; the table's TRBD1 call for D was not verified on the DNA. TRBV21-1 is termed a pseudogene. This CDR3 is 16 amino acids long. The CDR3 DNA reads as TGTGCCAGCAGCAAAGTTTCCCGGACTCCTCACAATGAGCAGTTCTTC. It translates to CASSKVSRTPHNEQFF.

This clonotype was detected ten times or more. CDR3 coding DNA: TGTGCCAGCAGTGGGCCTAGCGGGGGGCGCACAGATACGCAGTATTTT. This sequence encodes CASSGPSGGRTDTQYF. The rearrangement joins TRBV6-2 or TRBV6-3 to TRBJ2-3, with TRBD2 identical over 11 bases. CDR1 is MNHEY and CDR2 is SVGEGT in the germline V gene. The J segment lost 1 base and the V segment lost 5 bases, leaving 5 bases of the junction unmatched. The CDR3 sequence is 16 residues long.